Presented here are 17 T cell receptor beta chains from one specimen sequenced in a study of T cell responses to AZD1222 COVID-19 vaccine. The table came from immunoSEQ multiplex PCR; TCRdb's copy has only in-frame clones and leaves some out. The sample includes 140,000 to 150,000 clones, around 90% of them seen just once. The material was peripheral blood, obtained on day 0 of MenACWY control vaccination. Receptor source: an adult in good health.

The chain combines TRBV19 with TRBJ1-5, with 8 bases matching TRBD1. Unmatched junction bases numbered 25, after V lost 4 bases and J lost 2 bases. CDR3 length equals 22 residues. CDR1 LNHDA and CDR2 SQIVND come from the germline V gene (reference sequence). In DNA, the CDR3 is TGTGCCAGTAGTAACGGCCGCGTATTAATTTTTGACGGACAGGGTCGCAATCAGCCCCAGCATTTT. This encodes CASSNGRVLIFDGQGRNQPQHF.

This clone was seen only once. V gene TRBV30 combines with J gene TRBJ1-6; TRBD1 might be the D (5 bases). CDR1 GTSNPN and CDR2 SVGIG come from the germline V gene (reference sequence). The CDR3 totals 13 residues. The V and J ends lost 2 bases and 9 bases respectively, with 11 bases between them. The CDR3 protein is CAWSNRIGSPLHF. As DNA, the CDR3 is TGTGCCTGGAGTAACAGGATAGGTTCACCCCTCCACTTT.

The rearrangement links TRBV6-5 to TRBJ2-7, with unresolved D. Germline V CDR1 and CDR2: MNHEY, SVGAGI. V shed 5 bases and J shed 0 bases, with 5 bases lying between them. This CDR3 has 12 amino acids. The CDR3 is CASSPSSYEQYF. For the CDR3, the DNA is TGTGCCAGCAGTCCGAGCTCCTACGAGCAGTACTTC.

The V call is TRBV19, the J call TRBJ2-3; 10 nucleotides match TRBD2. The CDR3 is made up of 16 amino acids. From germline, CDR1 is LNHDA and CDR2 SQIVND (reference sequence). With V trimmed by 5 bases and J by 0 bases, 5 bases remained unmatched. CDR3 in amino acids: CASSRGLATSTDTQYF. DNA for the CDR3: TGTGCCAGTAGTCGGGGACTAGCGACTAGCACAGATACGCAGTATTTT.

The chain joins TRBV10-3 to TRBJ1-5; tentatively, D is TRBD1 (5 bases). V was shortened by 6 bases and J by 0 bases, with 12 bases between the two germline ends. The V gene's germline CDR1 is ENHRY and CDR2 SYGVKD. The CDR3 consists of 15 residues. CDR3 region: CAIRGTDYSNQPQHF. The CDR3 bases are TGTGCCATCAGGGGGACGGATTATAGCAATCAGCCCCAGCATTTT.

CDR3 sequence reads: CASSQDRTTEWEKLFF. Written as DNA, the CDR3 is TGTGCCAGCAGCCAAGATCGGACAACAGAATGGGAAAAACTGTTTTTT. The chain uses TRBV3-1 (or the pseudogene TRBV3-2) and TRBJ1-4; a weak D match, TRBD1 (5 bases). CDR1 is LGHDT and CDR2 is YNNKEL in the germline V gene (reference sequence). This CDR3 region has 16 residues. Trimming removed 0 bases at V and 8 bases at J, with 16 bases between.

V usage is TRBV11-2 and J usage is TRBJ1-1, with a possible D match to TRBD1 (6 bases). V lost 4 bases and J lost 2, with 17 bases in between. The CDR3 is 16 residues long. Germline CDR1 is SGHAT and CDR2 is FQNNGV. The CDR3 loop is CASSSGIGGGNTEAFF. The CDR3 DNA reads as TGTGCCAGCAGCTCCGGTATAGGGGGTGGAAACACTGAAGCTTTCTTT.

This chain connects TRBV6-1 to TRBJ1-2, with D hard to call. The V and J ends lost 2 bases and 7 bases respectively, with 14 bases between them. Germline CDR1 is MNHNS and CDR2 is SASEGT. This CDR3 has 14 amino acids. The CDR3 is CASSESGGGLGYTF. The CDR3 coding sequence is TGTGCCAGCAGTGAATCGGGCGGCGGTCTTGGCTACACCTTC.

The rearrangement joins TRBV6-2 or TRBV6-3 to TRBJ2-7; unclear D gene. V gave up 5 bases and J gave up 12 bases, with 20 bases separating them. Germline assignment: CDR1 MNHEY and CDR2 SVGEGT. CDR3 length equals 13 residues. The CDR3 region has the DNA TGTGCCAGCAGTGAGGATAGACATTATGGTCGGTACTTC. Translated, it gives CASSEDRHYGRYF.

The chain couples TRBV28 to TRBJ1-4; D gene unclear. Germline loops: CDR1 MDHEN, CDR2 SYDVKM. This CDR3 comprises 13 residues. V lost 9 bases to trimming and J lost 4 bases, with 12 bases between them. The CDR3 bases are TGTGCCAGTCTCAGTGGAAATAATGAAAAACTGTTTTTT. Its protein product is CASLSGNNEKLFF.

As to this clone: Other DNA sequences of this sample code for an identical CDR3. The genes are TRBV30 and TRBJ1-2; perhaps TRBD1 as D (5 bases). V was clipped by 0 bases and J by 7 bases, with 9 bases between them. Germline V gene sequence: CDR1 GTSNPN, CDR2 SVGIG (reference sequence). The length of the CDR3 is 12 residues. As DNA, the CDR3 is TGTGCCTGGAGTGTGGGGGGAGCTGGCTACACCTTC. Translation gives CAWSVGGAGYTF.

The CDR3 sequence is CASSYIGGAYEQYF. The CDR3 DNA is TGTGCCAGCTCGTATATCGGGGGGGCCTACGAGCAGTACTTC. The gene calls are TRBV7-2 and TRBJ2-7, with 8 bases that match TRBD2. Trimming removed 8 bases from V and 2 bases from J; junction bases left unmatched: 8. Germline CDR1 is SGHTA and CDR2 is FQGNSA. The CDR3 totals 14 residues.

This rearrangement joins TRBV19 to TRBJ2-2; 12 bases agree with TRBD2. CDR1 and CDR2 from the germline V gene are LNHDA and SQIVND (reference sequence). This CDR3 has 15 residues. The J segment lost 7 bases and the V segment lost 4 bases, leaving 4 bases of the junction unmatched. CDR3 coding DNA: TGTGCCAGTAGTAAAACTAGCGGGAGGATCGGGGAGCTGTTTTTT. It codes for CASSKTSGRIGELFF.

CDR3 nucleotide sequence: TGTGCCAGCTCACCTTCGGTCTCCGTCTATAATTCACCCCTCCACTTT. This gives the protein CASSPSVSVYNSPLHF. This chain uses TRBV18 with TRBJ1-6; D gene uncertain. This CDR3 spans 16 amino acids. V lost 3 bases, J lost 3 bases, and 12 bases lay in between. CDR1 and CDR2 (germline): KGHSH, LQKENI. The full variable domain, with the rest looked up from reference TRBV18 and TRBJ1-6, is NAGVMQNPRHLVRRRGQEARLRCSPMKGHSHVYWYRQLPEEGLKFMVYLQKENIIDESGMPKERFSAEFPKEGPSILRIQQVVRGDSAAYFCASSPSVSVYNSPLHFGNGTRLTVT.

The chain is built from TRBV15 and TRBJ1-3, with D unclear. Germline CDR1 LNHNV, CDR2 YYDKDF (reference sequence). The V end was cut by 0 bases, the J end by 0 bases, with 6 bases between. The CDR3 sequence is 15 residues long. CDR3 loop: CATSRDLPSGNTIYF. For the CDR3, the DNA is TGTGCCACCAGCAGAGATCTCCCCTCTGGAAACACCATATATTTT. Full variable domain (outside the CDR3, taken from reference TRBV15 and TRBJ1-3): DAMVIQNPRYQVTQFGKPVTLSCSQTLNHNVMYWYQQKSSQAPKLLFHYYDKDFNNEADTPDNFQSRRPNTSFCFLDIRSPGLGDTAMYLCATSRDLPSGNTIYFGEGSWLTVV.

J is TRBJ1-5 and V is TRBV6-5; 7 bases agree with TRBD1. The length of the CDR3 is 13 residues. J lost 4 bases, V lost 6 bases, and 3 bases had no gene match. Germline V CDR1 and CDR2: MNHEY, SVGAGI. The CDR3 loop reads CASRSTGNQPQHF. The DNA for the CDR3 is TGTGCCAGCAGATCGACAGGGAATCAGCCCCAGCATTTT.

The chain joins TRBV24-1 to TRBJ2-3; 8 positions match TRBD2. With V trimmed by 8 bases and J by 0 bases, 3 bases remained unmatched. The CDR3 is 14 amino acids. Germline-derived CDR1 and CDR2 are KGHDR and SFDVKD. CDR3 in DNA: TGTGCCACCAAGCGGGAGAACAGCACAGATACGCAGTATTTT. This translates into CATKRENSTDTQYF.